Shown below are 30 T cell receptor beta chains from a single sample sequenced in a study of tumor-infiltrating lymphocytes in primary liver carcinoma. The researchers produced TCR beta cDNA from around 0.5 ug total RNA with a constant-region primer. TCR beta libraries came from three nested multiplex PCR rounds using slightly modified ARM-PCR. PCR rounds one and two used TRBV1-TRBV30 forward primers with a C-beta reverse primer for 10 cycles each. MiXCR, run by TCRdb on the multiplex PCR reads, gives a single entry per CDR3 protein. The profile shows under 130,000 distinct CDR3 sequences, approximately 82% of them singletons. For each extraction, RNA and DNA were obtained together from about 20-30 mg of unsorted bulk tissue. Sequences were obtained from liver tumor tissue from sampling region 3. Noted subset: tumor region T3, left-lateral pole. The receptors here all came from a middle-aged man with primary liver carcinoma and hepatitis B virus infection.

This rearrangement joins TRBV6-6 to TRBJ2-6; possibly TRBD1 or TRBD2 for D (5 bases each). Between the trimmed V and J ends, which lost 6 bases and 5 bases, there was a span of 20 bases. CDR3 length: 17 amino acids. Germline V gene data show CDR1 as MNHNY and CDR2 as SVGAGI (reference sequence). CDR3 amino acids: CASRVGGLSYWANVLTF. Written as DNA, the CDR3 is TGTGCCAGCAGGGTTGGGGGTCTATCCTATTGGGCCAACGTCCTGACTTTC.

With regard to this clonotype: A junction end diverges from the germline sequence, so it may reflect a read error. The rearrangement links TRBV11-2 to TRBJ2-5; 10 nucleotides match TRBD2. The CDR3 has 17 amino acids. In germline, CDR1 is SGHAT, CDR2 FQNNGV. The CDR3 is CASSLRLAGDSMETQYF. Here the CDR3 DNA reads TGTGCCAGCAGCTTAAGACTAGCGGGTGACTCGATGGAGACACAGTACTTC.

Of note for this clonotype: Without the conserved terminal phenylalanine or tryptophan, this CDR3 likely stems from a read error. It is unclear where the CDR3 begins or ends on the DNA, so no DNA is shown, and the CDR3 is as TCRdb lists it. This chain links TRBV29-1 with TRBJ2-2; the table gives TRBD2 as D, unverified against the DNA. The CDR3 sequence runs 14 residues, both termini included. From germline, CDR1 is SQVTM and CDR2 ANQGSEA. The chain's CDR3 is CSVATSANTGELFY.

The chain couples TRBV29-1 to TRBJ2-2; possibly TRBD2 for D (6 bases). The CDR3 loop spans 15 amino acids. The germline CDR1 and CDR2 sequences are SQVTM and ANQGSEA. V was cut by 4 bases and J by 3 bases, with 15 bases left in between. The CDR3 DNA reads TGCAGCGTTGTCACCACGGGAGCGTACACCGGGGAGCTGTTTTTT. Translated: CSVVTTGAYTGELFF.

Worth noting for this clonotype: A junction end diverges from the germline sequence, so it may reflect a read error. The chain links TRBV29-1 to TRBJ2-1; D is unresolved. The CDR3 runs to 14 residues. From germline, CDR1 is SQVTM and CDR2 ANQGSEA. The CDR3 reads CSVAPARPYNEQFF. CDR3 in DNA: TGCAGCGTTGCCCCCGCGAGACCATACAATGAGCAGTTCTTT.

Note on this clonotype: The junction differs from germline at one of its ends, possibly a read error. The genes are TRBV5-4 and TRBJ2-5; D may be TRBD1 or TRBD2 (6 bases each). Germline lookup yields CDR1 SGHNT and CDR2 YYREEE (reference sequence). This CDR3 has 16 amino acids. CDR3 nucleotides: TGTGCCAACAGCGGAACCACTAGGGGGAGGATGGAGACCCAGTACTTC. Amino acids: CANSGTTRGRMETQYF.

The V gene is TRBV29-1, the J gene TRBJ2-5; D gene unclear. CDR3 length: 12 amino acids. Germline V gene sequence: CDR1 SQVTM, CDR2 ANQGSEA. The CDR3, as DNA: TGCAGTGTTCCACTGGGTGAGGAGACCCAGTACTTC. It yields the protein CSVPLGEETQYF.

For this clonotype: Because the CDR3 is missing its conserved closing phenylalanine or tryptophan, this is likely a read error. The chain is built from TRBV6-5 and TRBJ2-7, with 8 bases identical to TRBD1. Per the germline V gene, CDR1 is MNHEY and CDR2 is SVGAGI. CDR3 size: 13 residues. Trimming took 9 bases from V and 4 from J; bases not matched to a gene: 8. CDR3 region: CASSGTGEYEQYY. DNA for the CDR3: TGTGCCAGTAGTGGGACAGGCGAGTACGAGCAGTACTAC.

Remarks on this clonotype: Germline and junction disagree at one end, which may indicate a read error. This chain uses TRBV11-1 with TRBJ2-1, with D uncertain. This CDR3 has 13 residues. Per the germline V gene, CDR1 is SGHAT and CDR2 is FQDESV (reference sequence). The chain's CDR3 is CASSSQRYNEQFF. The CDR3 DNA is TGTGCCAGCAGCTCCCAGAGATACAATGAGCAATTCTTC.

This chain connects TRBV6-1 to TRBJ2-7, with TRBD2 matching 9 bases. The CDR3 covers 15 residues. CDR1 MNHNS and CDR2 SASEGT come from the germline V gene. The V segment lost 3 bases and the J segment 3 bases; nucleotides outside the gene matches: 6. As DNA, the CDR3 is TGTGCCAGCAGTGAGTGGACTAGCGCTCTCTACGAGCAGTACTTC. Amino acid sequence: CASSEWTSALYEQYF.

Concerning this clonotype: A much larger clone differs by one base, so this may be a read error. This chain connects TRBV10-1 to TRBJ2-1; D gene ambiguous. The CDR3 is made up of 12 amino acids. Germline V gene data show CDR1 as WNHNN and CDR2 as SYGVQD (reference sequence). CDR3 amino acids: CANSDRLREQFF. In DNA form, the CDR3 reads TGCGCCAACAGTGATCGATTGCGCGAGCAGTTCTTC.

Of note for this clonotype: A read error may produce the germline difference seen at one junction end. The genes are TRBV28 and TRBJ2-3; 7 bases fit TRBD1. From germline, CDR1 is MDHEN and CDR2 SYDVKM. The CDR3 totals 14 residues. Here the CDR3 DNA reads TGCGCCAGCAGTTTCGACAGGGTCACAGATAAGCAGTATTTT. Its translation is CASSFDRVTDKQYF.

This rearrangement joins TRBV12-3 or TRBV12-4 to TRBJ2-1; 7 bases match TRBD2. V dropped 7 bases and J dropped 3; count of bases not matched to a gene: 9. This CDR3 is 15 amino acids long. The CDR3 coding sequence is TGTGCCAGCATCCACAGTGGGGAGGGCTACAATGAGCAGTTCTTC. Residues: CASIHSGEGYNEQFF.

This clonotype has more than one count but fewer than ten. The CDR3 end shows no conserved phenylalanine or tryptophan, and so a read error is likely. This sequence joins TRBV12-3 or TRBV12-4 and TRBJ2-5; TRBD2 matches at 7 bases. The V segment lost 6 bases and the J segment 4 bases; nucleotides outside the gene matches: 8. The CDR3 has 14 amino acids. For the CDR3, the DNA is TGTGCCAGCAGCGGCGGACGGGGGGTAGAGACCCAGTACTAC. Its translation: CASSGGRGVETQYY.

In its sample, this clonotype is medium-sized (0.01 to 0.1%). The chain uses TRBV29-1 and TRBJ2-2; a weak D match, TRBD1 (6 bases). V gave up 6 bases and J gave up 5 bases, with 10 bases separating them. Germline V lookup: CDR1 SQVTM, CDR2 ANQGSEA. CDR3 length: 12 residues. As DNA, the CDR3 is TGCAGCGTCGGAAGGGGGACCGGGGAGCTGTTTTTT. This gives the protein CSVGRGTGELFF.

Regarding this clonotype: The final CDR3 position lacks the conserved phenylalanine or tryptophan, pointing to a likely read error. The chain links TRBV6-2 or TRBV6-3 to TRBJ2-7; D not resolved. Germline V CDR1 and CDR2: MNHEY, SVGEGT. The CDR3 spans 13 residues. In DNA, the CDR3 is TGTGCCGGCAGTTACGAGGTACCCTGCGAGCAGTACTTA. It codes for CAGSYEVPCEQYL.

The chain couples TRBV28 to TRBJ1-1; D is unclear. The V end lost 9 bases, the J end lost 1 base, and 21 bases lay between the germline ends. Germline values: CDR1 MDHEN, CDR2 SYDVKM. This CDR3 contains 16 residues. Here the CDR3 DNA reads TGTGCCAGTAGTCATCCACTAGCCATTAAGAACACTGAAGCTTTCTTT. The encoded protein is CASSHPLAIKNTEAFF.

Of note for this clonotype: One end of the junction is discordant with germline, which a read error may explain. The rearrangement joins TRBV11-2 to TRBJ2-2; TRBD1 might be the D (6 bases). Germline V gene sequence: CDR1 SGHAT, CDR2 FQNNGV. There are 17 residues in the CDR3. The CDR3 loop is CTSSLDHRGRDTWELCF. In DNA form, the CDR3 reads TGTACCAGCAGCTTAGATCATCGGGGTAGGGACACCTGGGAGCTGTGTTTT.

A note on this clonotype: The conserved phenylalanine or tryptophan normally closing the CDR3 is absent here, so this likely arose from a read error. Because the CDR3's place on the DNA is in doubt, the DNA is left out and the CDR3 is given as listed by TCRdb. The chain has TRBV4-1 and TRBJ2-1; the table names TRBD2, a call not compared with the DNA. The CDR3 spans 16 residues, counting both ends. CDR1 is MGHRA, CDR2 YSYEKL, per germline. CDR3 region: CASSQASGGRYNEQFL.

The rearrangement links TRBV12-3 or TRBV12-4 to TRBJ2-5; 9 bases are shared with TRBD1. The CDR3 spans 15 residues. V shed 6 bases and J 5 bases; nucleotides not matched to a gene: 10. Here the CDR3 DNA reads TGTGCCAGCAGCCCCCGGACAGGGGTCGACGAGACCCAGTACTTC. Translation gives CASSPRTGVDETQYF.

This clonotype was seen once. The CDR3 end shows no conserved phenylalanine or tryptophan, and so a read error is likely. V usage is TRBV11-1 and J usage is TRBJ2-2; D is possibly TRBD1 (5 bases). CDR1 and CDR2 from the germline V gene are SGHAT and FQDESV (reference sequence). There are 15 residues in the CDR3. V was pared by 4 bases and J by 8 bases, with 17 bases between. CDR3 nucleotides: TGTGCCAGCAGCTATACAGGATCTTTCTCGGGGGAGCTGTTTTAT. It is translated as CASSYTGSFSGELFY.

About this clonotype itself: At one boundary the junction diverges from the germline segment, which might be a read error. The CDR3 coding sequence is TGTGCCAGCAGCTTATATCAATGGGCAAACACTGAAGCGTTCTTC. This translates into CASSLYQWANTEAFF. The chain is built from TRBV11-1 and TRBJ1-1; no clear D gene. CDR3 size: 15 residues. CDR1 is SGHAT and CDR2 is FQDESV in the germline V gene (reference sequence).

For this clonotype: Its ends do not fully match the called genes, so a read error is possible. This chain links TRBV14 with TRBJ2-1; D is undetermined. The germline V gene encodes CDR1 SGHDN and CDR2 FVKESK. CDR3 length: 15 amino acids. The CDR3 nucleotides are TGTGCCAGCAACCAAGTTCGAGCAGGTGGCATTGAGCAGTTCTTC. Encoded protein: CASNQVRAGGIEQFF.

Concerning this clonotype itself: One junction end does not reproduce the germline sequence, and a read error may be involved. V gene TRBV4-3 combines with J gene TRBJ1-6; D is perhaps TRBD1 (5 bases). The CDR3 consists of 15 residues. The germline V gene has CDR1 LGHNA and CDR2 YSLEER. The DNA for the CDR3 is TGCGCCAGCAGCAGTAGGGGTTGGGCGAATTCACCTCTCCACTTT. It yields the protein CASSSRGWANSPLHF.

The chain links TRBV5-5 to TRBJ2-7; D is perhaps TRBD1 (6 bases). The CDR3 extends over 15 amino acids. In germline, CDR1 is SGHKS, CDR2 YYEKEE (reference sequence). V was cut by 2 bases and J by 5 bases, with 17 bases left in between. CDR3 sequence (DNA): TGTGCCAGCAGCTTATCCGGGACAAGGGGCAACGAGCAGTACTTC. Protein product: CASSLSGTRGNEQYF.

Comment on this clonotype: A read error is likely, as this CDR3 ends without the conserved phenylalanine or tryptophan. This chain uses TRBV4-1 with TRBJ1-6; 11 nucleotides match TRBD1. With V trimmed by 3 bases and J by 7 bases, 8 bases remained unmatched. Per germline, CDR1 MGHRA and CDR2 YSYEKL. The CDR3 runs 17 residues. CDR3 sequence: CASSQDRGRSMNSPLHL. In DNA form, the CDR3 reads TGCGCCAGCAGCCAGGACAGGGGGCGGTCAATGAATTCACCCCTCCACTTG.

The chain recombines TRBV10-1 with TRBJ2-7, with TRBD1 matching 7 bases. With 0 bases clipped from V and 13 bases from J, the junction kept 18 bases outside the gene matches. Germline V gene lookup returns CDR1 WNHNN and CDR2 SYGVQD (reference sequence). The CDR3 has 16 amino acids. CDR3 region: CASSESTGQRIDGQYF. The CDR3 DNA is TGCGCCAGCAGTGAGTCGACGGGACAGAGGATTGACGGGCAATACTTC.

As for this clonotype: An end of the junction differs from the germline gene, which may be a read error. The rearrangement joins TRBV14 to TRBJ2-1, with D possibly called TRBD1 or TRBD2 (5 bases each). CDR1 and CDR2 (germline): SGHDN, FVKESK. CDR3 length: 14 amino acids. CDR3 bases: TGTGTCAGCAGCCAAGCAAGGGCGTCGAGGGGGCAGTTCTTC. This translates into CVSSQARASRGQFF.

Only one count was recorded for this clonotype. The chain recombines TRBV4-2 with TRBJ2-7, with unresolved D. The germline V gene has CDR1 LGHNA and CDR2 YNFKEQ. With 7 bases removed from V and 4 bases from J, the gap between germline ends came to 20 bases. The CDR3 totals 15 residues. The CDR3 nucleotides are TGTGCCAGCAAACAAGGCACCGGGTCTCAGTACGAGCAGTACTTC. This translates into CASKQGTGSQYEQYF.

This chain joins TRBV12-3 or TRBV12-4 and TRBJ2-2, with D tentatively TRBD2 (6 bases). This CDR3 has 16 residues. Trimming removed 6 bases at V and 11 bases at J, with 25 bases between. The CDR3 loop reads CASSLRGGRITCELFF. CDR3 nucleotides: TGTGCCAGCAGCCTACGTGGAGGGCGAATCACCTGTGAGCTGTTTTTT.